Sequencing of this T cell receptor (beta chain) was carried out in a study of metastatic and nonmetastatic thyroid tumors. Study-level background: It was across blood and tumor or nodule tissue from malignant and benign thyroid patients that repertoires were compared.

In the original analysis: Clinicopathological groups differed in CDR3, with these differences serving to build a distant-metastasis classifier for papillary thyroid cancer. TCRdb reassembled clones from the PCR reads with MiXCR. These V and J calls rely on TCRdb rather than the paper's analysis. The sample lists roughly 50,000 clones; approximately 24% were seen once. Per the germline V gene, CDR1 is DFQATT and CDR2 is SNEGSKA (reference sequence). This CDR3 contains 11 residues. Trimming removed 1 base from V and 7 bases from J, with 5 bases in between. In its sample, this clone was seen many times. Its antigen is unidentified. No patient received treatment before thyroid surgery. Study conclusions and caveats: The study reportedly found significantly higher TCR beta diversity in malignant thyroid tumors than benign nodules, in blood and tumor.

The sequencing sample was made of blood. The origin of this receptor is a male donor with papillary thyroid cancer or a benign thyroid nodule (not recorded which). Some clones in this sample may be carry-over from other donors' samples. V and J are TRBV20-1 and TRBJ2-1; D is undetermined. CDR3 residues: CSARGMNEQFF. The CDR3 DNA sequence: TGCAGTGCTAGAGGAATGAATGAGCAGTTCTTC.